This TCR beta chain stems from a study of T cells in Graves' hyperthyroidism and ophthalmopathy. Overall study context: Peripheral blood samples were taken at initial diagnosis, prior to any treatment.

This clonotype was detected ten times or more. What it binds is unknown. The V gene's germline CDR1 is MDHEN and CDR2 SYDVKM. This CDR3 has 14 amino acids. V lost 7 bases, J lost 2 bases, and 15 bases lay in between. Study outcomes and limitations: Stable hyperthyroidism was told apart from ophthalmopathy by a model built on 13 V-J features. In blood, most of the thyroid clonotypes expanded above 0.001 were also present.

The source material, RNA transcripts, was used to amplify TCR beta CDR3 regions. TCR CDR3 regions were first amplified by RT-PCR with HTBI primers. MiXCR was run by TCRdb on the multiplex PCR reads, yielding one entry per CDR3 protein. The sample yields approximately 530,000 distinct CDR3 sequences, over 15% seen once. The sequenced sample was blood. This rearrangement joins TRBV28 to TRBJ2-7; D not resolved. The clonotype was recovered from a woman between 18 and 30 years old with Graves' hyperthyroidism. CDR3 coding DNA: TGTGCCAGCATTCCGGCCAAGAGCCCCTACGAGCAGTACTTC. The encoded protein is CASIPAKSPYEQYF.